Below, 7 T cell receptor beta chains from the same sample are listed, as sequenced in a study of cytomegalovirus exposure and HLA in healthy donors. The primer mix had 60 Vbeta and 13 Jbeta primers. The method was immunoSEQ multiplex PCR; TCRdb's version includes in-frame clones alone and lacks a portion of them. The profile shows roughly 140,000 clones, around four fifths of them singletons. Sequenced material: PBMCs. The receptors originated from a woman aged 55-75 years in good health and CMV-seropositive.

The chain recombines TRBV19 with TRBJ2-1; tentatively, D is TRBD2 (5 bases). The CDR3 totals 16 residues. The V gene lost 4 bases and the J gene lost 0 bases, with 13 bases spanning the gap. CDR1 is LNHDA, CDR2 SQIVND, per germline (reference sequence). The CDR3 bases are TGTGCCAGTAGTAGCGGGTTATCGGGCTCCTACAATGAGCAGTTCTTC. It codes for CASSSGLSGSYNEQFF.

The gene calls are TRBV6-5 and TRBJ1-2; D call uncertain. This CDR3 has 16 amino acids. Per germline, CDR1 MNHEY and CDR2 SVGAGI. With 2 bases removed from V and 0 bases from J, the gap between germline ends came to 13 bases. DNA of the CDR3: TGTGCCAGCAGTTACGAAGGAGAGGGCCCTAACTATGGCTACACCTTC. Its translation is CASSYEGEGPNYGYTF.

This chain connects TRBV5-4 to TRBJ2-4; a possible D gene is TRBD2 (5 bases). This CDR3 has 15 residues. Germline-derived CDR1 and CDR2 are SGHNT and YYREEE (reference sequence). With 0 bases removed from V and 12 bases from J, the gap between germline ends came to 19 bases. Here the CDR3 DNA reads TGTGCCAGCAGCTTGGAGCCCTCGGGCGAGGGTTCTCAGTACTTC. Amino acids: CASSLEPSGEGSQYF.

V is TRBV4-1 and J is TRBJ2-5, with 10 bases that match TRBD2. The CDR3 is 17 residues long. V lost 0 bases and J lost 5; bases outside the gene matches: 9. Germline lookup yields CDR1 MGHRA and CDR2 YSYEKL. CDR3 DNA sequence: TGCGCCAGCAGCCAAGACGTAGCGGGAGGCCTCCTGGAGACCCAGTACTTC. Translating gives CASSQDVAGGLLETQYF.

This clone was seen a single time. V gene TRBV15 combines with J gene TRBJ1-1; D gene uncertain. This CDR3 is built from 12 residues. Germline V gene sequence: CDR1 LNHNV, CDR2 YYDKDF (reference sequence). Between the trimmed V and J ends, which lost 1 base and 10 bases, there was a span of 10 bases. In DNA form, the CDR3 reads TGTGCCACCAGCAGAGGTCGGGTAACAGCTTTCTTT. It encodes CATSRGRVTAFF.

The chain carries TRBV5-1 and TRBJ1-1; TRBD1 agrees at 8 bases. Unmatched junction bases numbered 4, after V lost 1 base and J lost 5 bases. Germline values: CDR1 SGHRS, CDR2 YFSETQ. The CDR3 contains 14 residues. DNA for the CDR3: TGCGCCAGCAGCTTGTCACAGGGGGGTACTGAAGCTTTCTTT. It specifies CASSLSQGGTEAFF.

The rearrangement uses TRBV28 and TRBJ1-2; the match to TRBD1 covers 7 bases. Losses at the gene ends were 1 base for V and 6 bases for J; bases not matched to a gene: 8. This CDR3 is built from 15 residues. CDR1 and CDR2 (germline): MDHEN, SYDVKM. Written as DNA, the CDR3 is TGTGCCAGCAGTTTATATGCAGGGGGTTTTAATGGCTACACCTTC. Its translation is CASSLYAGGFNGYTF.